Sequencing of this TCR beta chain was carried out in a study of cytomegalovirus exposure and HLA in healthy donors. Study results and caveats: Later, an analysis found that common viral pathogens appeared to be linked with several of the most significant clusters.

Nominally healthy donors provided the samples, though records likely missed some immune exposures. Worth noting for this clone: No antigen is known for it.

The CDR3 sequence is 15 residues long. Germline CDR1 reads SGDLS; CDR2 reads YYNGEE. V shed 3 bases and J shed 4 bases, with 15 bases lying between them. The PCR made use of 60 Vbeta and 13 Jbeta primers. Original methodology: Unique TCR beta chains numbered approximately 76 million in a later analysis, with roughly 11 million shared. Repertoires were generated with immunoSEQ multiplex PCR, while TCRdb's copy carries only in-frame clones and drops some. That table supplies the V and J calls and clone size; D and trimming were determined from the DNA. This sample carries more than 150,000 clones, roughly 80% of them seen once, and the ten largest clones take about 5.7%.

The gene calls are TRBV9 and TRBJ2-3; D call uncertain. This clonotype was sampled from a man in his forties in good health and CMV-seropositive. Sequencing was performed on PBMCs. CDR3 bases: TGTGCCAGCAGCGGCGGCCCTTTCCGGGCAGATACGCAGTATTTT. It encodes CASSGGPFRADTQYF.